A selection of T cell receptor beta chains follows, all from one sample in a study of blood T cells in healthy people across ages. One entry per CDR3 protein results from TCRdb running MiXCR on the 5' RACE reads. The sample consists of about 590,000 distinct CDR3 sequences, 25% to 35% of them appearing once. The specimen sequenced was blood. All receptors come from an elderly woman in good health. Both conserved end residues are part of each CDR3. A D gene is named only where the DNA matches it firmly. Expanded clones are given a class, and other clones once, few, many or no size at all.

NA	TRBJ2-3	TRBV20-1	many	TGCAGTGCTAGATACCTTACGCCAGATACGCAGTATTTT	CSARYLTPDTQYF
TRBD2	TRBJ2-5	TRBV4-1	NA	TGCGCCAGCACCCGGATCTGGGGGACTAGCGGTTACAATGAGCAGTACTTC	CASTRIWGTSGYNEQYF
TRBD2	TRBJ2-5	TRBV7-3	many	TGTGCCAGCAGCTTGGGGTCTCTAGAGCGGGGGGAGACCCAGTACTTC	CASSLGSLERGETQYF
NA	TRBJ2-1	TRBV7-8	many	TGTGCCAGCAGCCCCGGTTTAACAGGAGATTCCTACAATGAGCAGTTCTTC	CASSPGLTGDSYNEQFF
TRBD2	TRBJ2-1	TRBV18	many	TGTGCCAGCTCATCTACCTTAAGACTAGCGGGGGGGTTCGGCTACAATGAGCAGTTCTTC	CASSSTLRLAGGFGYNEQFF
NA	TRBJ2-7	TRBV9	many	TGTGCCAGCAGCGAGTGGGACTTCTCCTACGAGCAGTACTTC	CASSEWDFSYEQYF
NA	TRBJ2-7	TRBV5-5	NA	TGTGCCAGCAGCTCGACAGATACCCACTCCTACGAGCAGTACTTC	CASSSTDTHSYEQYF
TRBD1	TRBJ1-1	TRBV20-1	NA	TGCAGTGCTAGTCCAGGGGGTTTGAACACTGAAGCTTTCTTT	CSASPGGLNTEAFF
TRBD2	TRBJ2-5	TRBV6-2/TRBV6-3	many	TGTGCCAGCAGTCGGGGGGGCCGAGAAGAGACCCAGTACTTC	CASSRGGREETQYF
NA	TRBJ2-1	TRBV5-5	NA	TGTGCCAGCAGCTTTCCAGGCGGGTACAATGAGCAGTTCTTC	CASSFPGGYNEQFF
NA	TRBJ2-3	TRBV12-3/TRBV12-4	few	TGTGCCAGCAGTTCGGGCGTCGGAGGCCAGAGCACAGATACGCAGTATTTT	CASSSGVGGQSTDTQYF
NA	TRBJ1-1	TRBV3-1	NA	TGTGCCAGCAGCCCGACGGGCAGGGGCGGGACTGAAGCTTTCTTT	CASSPTGRGGTEAFF
NA	TRBJ2-7	TRBV30	many	TGTGCCTGGAGTGTAGTAGGCCAAAAACTGTACTTC	CAWSVVGQKLYF
NA	TRBJ1-1	TRBV12-5	NA	TGTGCTAGTGATTACAAGGGCCCTGAAGCTTTCTTT	CASDYKGPEAFF